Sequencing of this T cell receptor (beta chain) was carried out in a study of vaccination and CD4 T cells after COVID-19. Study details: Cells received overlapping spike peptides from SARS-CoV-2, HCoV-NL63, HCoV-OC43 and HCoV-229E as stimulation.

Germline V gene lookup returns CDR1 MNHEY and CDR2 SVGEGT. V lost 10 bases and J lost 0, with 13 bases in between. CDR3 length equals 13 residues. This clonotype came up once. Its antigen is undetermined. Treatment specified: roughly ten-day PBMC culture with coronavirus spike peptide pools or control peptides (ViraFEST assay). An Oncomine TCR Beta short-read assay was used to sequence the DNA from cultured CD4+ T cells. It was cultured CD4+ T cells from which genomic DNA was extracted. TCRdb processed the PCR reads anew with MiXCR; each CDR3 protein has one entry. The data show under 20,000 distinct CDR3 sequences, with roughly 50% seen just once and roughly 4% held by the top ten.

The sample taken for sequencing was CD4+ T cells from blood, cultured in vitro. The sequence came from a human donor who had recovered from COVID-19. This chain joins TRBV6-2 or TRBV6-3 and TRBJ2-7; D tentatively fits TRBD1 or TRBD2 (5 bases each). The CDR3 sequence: CATRGPNSYEQYF. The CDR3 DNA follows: TGTGCCACCCGGGGCCCCAACTCCTACGAGCAGTACTTC.